This TCR beta chain came from a study of T cell clonality in common variable immunodeficiency. The CDR3 loop spans 16 amino acids. J was trimmed by 4 bases and V by 4 bases; bases with no gene match: 5. There are many counts of this clone. What it binds is not known. Read coverage stops 3 residues before the CDR3 terminus; the germline J gene supplies the remainder. This table comes from immunoSEQ multiplex PCR, and its TCRdb copy is limited to in-frame clones, with some not included. The sample counts fewer than 50,000 clones, none seen once; the ten largest own about 1.3%. General study findings and limits: CVID subjects showed higher TCRbeta clonality than healthy controls.

The chain recombines TRBV12-3 or TRBV12-4 with TRBJ2-5; 14 nucleotides agree with TRBD2. The sequence was obtained from a person aged 18 to 70 in good health. The specimen was peripheral blood mononuclear cells. The covered CDR3 bases are TGTGCCAGCAGTTCAGGGACTAGCGGGAGTGGAGAGACC. This encodes CASSSGTSGSGET. The full CDR3 protein is CASSSGTSGSGETQYF.